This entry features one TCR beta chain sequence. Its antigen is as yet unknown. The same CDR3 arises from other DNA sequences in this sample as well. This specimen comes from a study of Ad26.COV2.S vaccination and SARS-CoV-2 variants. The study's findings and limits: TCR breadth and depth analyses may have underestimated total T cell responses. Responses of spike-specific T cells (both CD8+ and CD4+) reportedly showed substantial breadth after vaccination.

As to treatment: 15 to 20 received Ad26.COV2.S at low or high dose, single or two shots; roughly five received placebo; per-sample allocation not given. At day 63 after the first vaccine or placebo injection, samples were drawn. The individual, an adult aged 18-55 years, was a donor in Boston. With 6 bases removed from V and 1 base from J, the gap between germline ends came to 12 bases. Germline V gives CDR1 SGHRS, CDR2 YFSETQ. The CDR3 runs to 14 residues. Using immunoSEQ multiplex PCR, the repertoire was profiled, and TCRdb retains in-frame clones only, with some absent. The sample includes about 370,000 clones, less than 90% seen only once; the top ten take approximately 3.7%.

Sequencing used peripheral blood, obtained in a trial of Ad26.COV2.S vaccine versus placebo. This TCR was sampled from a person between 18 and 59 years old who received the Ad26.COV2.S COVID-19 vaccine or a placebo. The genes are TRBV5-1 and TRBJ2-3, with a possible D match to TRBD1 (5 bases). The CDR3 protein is CASKEGAGTDTQYF. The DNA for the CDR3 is TGCGCCAGCAAGGAAGGGGCCGGCACAGATACGCAGTATTTT.